This T cell receptor beta chain was documented in a study of regulatory T cells in long-lasting Graves disease. Study-level points and caveats: TCR diversity was lower in persistent than newly diagnosed Graves' disease. Persistent disease preferred TRBV28, TRBJ1-2 and TRBJ2-5.

Time point in this sample: persistent/refractory GD, antithyroid drugs over 5 years with positive TRAb. Scientists built the TCR library using RNA that was extracted from PBMCs. CDR3 regions were amplified by Arm-PCR using iRepertoire HTBI primers to build TCR beta libraries. A single record per CDR3 protein comes from TCRdb applying MiXCR to the multiplex PCR reads. The repertoire has some 450,000 distinct CDR3 sequences, around 24% of them found once; the top ten carry roughly 28%. There are many counts of this clonotype. Its specificity is unknown. V dropped 2 bases and J dropped 7; count of bases not matched to a gene: 7. Germline V gene sequence: CDR1 MNHEY, CDR2 SVGAGI. The CDR3 spans 15 residues.

This receptor was taken from a female donor with Graves disease. This specimen consisted of peripheral blood mononuclear cells (PBMCs), obtained when the disease was refractory, from a patient treated with antithyroid drugs. The gene calls are TRBV6-5 and TRBJ1-4, with 7 nucleotides matching TRBD1. CDR3 protein: CASSYGQAQGEKLFF. The CDR3 DNA follows: TGTGCCAGCAGTTACGGACAGGCTCAAGGTGAAAAACTGTTTTTT.